A selection of T cell receptor beta chains follows, all from one sample in a study of T cells in Graves' hyperthyroidism and ophthalmopathy. TCRdb reanalysed the multiplex PCR reads using MiXCR and keeps one entry per CDR3 protein. The sample has about 640,000 distinct CDR3 sequences; around 15% are singletons. The sequencing sample was made of blood. The receptors shown here come from a woman in her 50s with Graves' ophthalmopathy. The CDR3 runs from the conserved cysteine through the conserved F or W. D genes are given only for firm matches. Some rows mark clone size as missing; the rest say once, few, many or name a class of expanded clone.

>many|TRBD2|TRBV28|TRBJ2-1
CASSPLAEGNNEQFF
TGTGCCAGCAGCCCACTAGCGGAGGGAAACAATGAGCAGTTCTTC
>many|NA|TRBV7-6|TRBJ2-1
CASSLGRGPANEQFF
TGTGCCAGCAGCTTAGGACGGGGCCCGGCCAATGAGCAGTTCTTC
>NA|TRBD1|TRBV4-1|TRBJ2-2
CASSPLGTGIPGELFF
TGCGCCAGCAGCCCTTTGGGGACAGGGATTCCCGGGGAGCTGTTTTTT
>few|NA|TRBV10-3|TRBJ2-1
CAIRTSITLNEQFF
TGTGCCATTCGCACTAGCATCACACTCAATGAGCAGTTCTTC
>many|NA|TRBV6-2/TRBV6-3|TRBJ2-1
CASSTERATYNEQFF
TGTGCCAGCAGCACCGAGAGAGCGACCTACAATGAGCAGTTCTTC
>NA|TRBD1|TRBV19|TRBJ1-5
CASSTGQGVNQPQHF
TGTGCCAGTAGTACGGGACAGGGGGTCAATCAGCCCCAGCATTTT
>many|TRBD1|TRBV9|TRBJ1-6
CASSPPGQGNSPLHF
TGTGCCAGCAGCCCTCCGGGACAGGGGAATTCACCCCTCCACTTT
>NA|NA|TRBV19|TRBJ2-7
CASSDLTGTWDEQYF
TGTGCCAGTAGCGACCTCACAGGTACATGGGACGAGCAGTACTTC
>NA|NA|TRBV19|TRBJ1-1
CASLDLRQTLTFF
TGTGCCAGTCTTGACCTCAGACAGACTTTGACTTTCTTT
>NA|NA|TRBV25-1|TRBJ2-2
CASSRQGLANTGELFF
TGTGCCAGTAGCAGACAGGGACTCGCGAACACCGGGGAGCTGTTTTTT
>many|TRBD1|TRBV5-1|TRBJ1-1
CASSTTGGDGEAFF
TGCGCCAGCAGCACAACAGGGGGCGACGGAGAAGCTTTCTTT
>many|TRBD1|TRBV28|TRBJ1-1
CASSLLTGDHTEAFF
TGTGCCAGCAGTTTACTCACAGGGGACCACACTGAAGCTTTCTTT
>few|NA|TRBV28|TRBJ1-3
CASSSYSGNTIYF
TGTGCCAGCAGTTCCTACTCTGGAAACACCATATATTTT
>many|TRBD2|TRBV18|TRBJ2-1
CASSPTSGKSNEQFF
TGTGCCAGCTCACCAACTAGCGGGAAATCCAATGAGCAGTTCTTC
>many|TRBD1|TRBV6-1|TRBJ2-7
CASSSRDRGVGYEQYF
TGTGCCAGCAGTTCCCGGGACAGGGGCGTCGGTTACGAGCAGTACTTC
>many|NA|TRBV7-3|TRBJ2-2
CASSLSSRTGELFF
TGTGCCAGCAGCTTATCATCACGGACCGGGGAGCTGTTTTTT
>few|NA|TRBV10-3|TRBJ2-2
CAIRVRDTGELFF
TGTGCCATCAGGGTCAGAGACACCGGGGAGCTGTTTTTT
>few|TRBD1|TRBV9|TRBJ1-1
CASSPLTGSTEAFF
TGTGCCAGCAGCCCTCTGACAGGGTCCACTGAAGCTTTCTTT
>few|NA|TRBV5-1|TRBJ1-1
CASSLVRPGVPTEAFF
TGCGCCAGCAGCTTAGTGAGGCCAGGGGTCCCCACTGAAGCTTTCTTT
>NA|TRBD2|TRBV5-1|TRBJ2-7
CASSLREGYYEQYF
TGCGCCAGCAGCTTGCGGGAGGGATACTACGAGCAGTACTTC
>many|NA|TRBV6-1|TRBJ2-3
CASSEDRGDTQYF
TGTGCCAGCAGTGAAGATCGCGGAGATACGCAGTATTTT
>few|TRBD1|TRBV19|TRBJ2-6
CASSSAGTGGLGPNVLTF
TGTGCCAGTAGTTCAGCCGGGACAGGGGGCTTGGGACCCAACGTCCTGACTTTC
>once|NA|TRBV6-2/TRBV6-3|TRBJ2-1
CASSYVFWFF
TGTGCCAGCAGTTACGTTTTTTGGTTCTTC
>NA|TRBD1|TRBV5-1|TRBJ2-1
CASSIDRGQDEQFF
TGCGCCAGCAGCATCGACAGGGGGCAGGATGAGCAGTTCTTC
>many|NA|TRBV27|TRBJ1-5
CASSLEGKGQPQHF
TGTGCCAGCAGTTTAGAGGGTAAGGGTCAGCCCCAGCATTTT
>many|NA|TRBV27|TRBJ1-5
CASSSAKHQPQHF
TGTGCCAGCAGTTCGGCTAAACATCAGCCCCAGCATTTT
>NA|NA|TRBV4-3|TRBJ1-6
CASRQDLGGLSPLHF
TGCGCCAGCAGGCAAGATCTGGGAGGTCTTTCACCCCTCCACTTT
>many|TRBD1|TRBV10-3|TRBJ2-1
CAISGGVGQGGNEQFF
TGTGCCATCAGTGGAGGTGTGGGACAGGGAGGCAATGAGCAGTTCTTC
>many|TRBD1|TRBV6-2/TRBV6-3|TRBJ2-1
CASSRDRGYNEQFF
TGTGCCAGCAGTAGGGACAGGGGTTACAATGAGCAGTTCTTC
>NA|TRBD1|TRBV7-9|TRBJ1-6
CASSLAQGDSPLHF
TGTGCCAGCAGCTTAGCTCAGGGGGATTCACCCCTCCACTTT
>many|NA|TRBV20-1|TRBJ1-2
CSARPTGTIYYGYTF
TGCAGTGCTAGACCCACCGGGACAATATACTATGGCTACACCTTC
>NA|TRBD1|TRBV28|TRBJ2-2
CAIGGHTGELFF
TGTGCCATAGGGGGCCACACCGGGGAGCTGTTTTTT
>many|NA|TRBV12-5|TRBJ2-1
CASGSGLSYNEQFF
TGTGCTAGTGGTTCCGGACTATCCTACAATGAGCAGTTCTTC
>NA|NA|TRBV19|TRBJ2-5
CASSMGGHYQETQYF
TGTGCCAGTAGTATGGGGGGACACTACCAAGAGACCCAGTACTTC
>many|TRBD1|TRBV2|TRBJ2-7
CASRDRAYEQYF
TGTGCCAGCAGGGACAGGGCCTACGAGCAGTACTTC
>many|TRBD2|TRBV7-8|TRBJ2-1
CASSLVTSGISSYNEQFF
TGTGCCAGCAGCTTAGTAACTAGCGGGATAAGCTCCTACAATGAGCAGTTCTTC
>many|NA|TRBV5-1|TRBJ2-1
CASSLALRRGYNEQFF
TGCGCCAGCAGCTTGGCTCTTAGGAGAGGATACAATGAGCAGTTCTTC
>many|NA|TRBV6-1|TRBJ2-1
CASSLEAFINEQFF
TGTGCCAGCAGTTTGGAAGCGTTTATCAATGAGCAGTTCTTC
>many|TRBD1|TRBV28|TRBJ1-3
CASRLDRGSGNTIYF
TGTGCCAGCAGACTGGACAGGGGCTCTGGAAACACCATATATTTT
>NA|TRBD1|TRBV11-2|TRBJ2-4
CASSPGTGRIIQYF
TGTGCCAGCAGCCCCGGGACAGGGCGGATCATTCAGTACTTC
>few|NA|TRBV20-1|TRBJ2-2
CSARDPWANTGELFF
TGCAGTGCTAGAGATCCTTGGGCGAACACCGGGGAGCTGTTTTTT
>few|NA|TRBV7-3|TRBJ2-3
CASSLPGHGTQYF
TGTGCCAGCAGCCTTCCAGGCCATGGTACGCAGTATTTT
>NA|TRBD2|TRBV19|TRBJ2-7
CASSIVGLVNEQYF
TGTGCCAGTAGTATAGTCGGACTAGTCAACGAGCAGTACTTC
>many|NA|TRBV7-2|TRBJ2-7
CASSSLEGLRTYF
TGTGCCAGCAGCTCTCTGGAGGGCCTACGAACGTACTTC
>NA|TRBD2|TRBV18|TRBJ2-5
CASSPGGSAETQYF
TGTGCCAGCTCCCCGGGAGGATCGGCAGAGACCCAGTACTTC
>NA|NA|TRBV14|TRBJ1-6
CASSQGWGHLNSPLHF
TGTGCCAGCAGCCAAGGATGGGGACACCTTAATTCACCCCTCCACTTT
>many|NA|TRBV30|TRBJ1-1
CAWSPLHNTEAFF
TGTGCCTGGAGTCCCCTACATAACACTGAAGCTTTCTTT
>many|NA|TRBV28|TRBJ1-1
CASSNLLQGEAFF
TGTGCCAGCAGTAACCTTCTCCAGGGAGAAGCTTTCTTT
>many|TRBD1|TRBV20-1|TRBJ2-2
CSASPGTGLSGELFF
TGCAGTGCTAGTCCCGGGACAGGTTTGTCCGGGGAGCTGTTTTTT
>few|TRBD2|TRBV20-1|TRBJ2-5
CSATSYSSGREETQYF
TGCAGTGCTACATCCTATTCATCCGGGAGGGAAGAGACCCAGTACTTC
>many|NA|TRBV12-3/TRBV12-4|TRBJ1-2
CASSRRQSDNYGYTF
TGTGCCAGCAGTAGAAGACAGTCGGACAACTATGGCTACACCTTC
>many|NA|TRBV7-3|TRBJ2-3
CASSPEAGKRDTQYF
TGTGCCAGCAGCCCTGAGGCAGGGAAGAGAGATACGCAGTATTTT